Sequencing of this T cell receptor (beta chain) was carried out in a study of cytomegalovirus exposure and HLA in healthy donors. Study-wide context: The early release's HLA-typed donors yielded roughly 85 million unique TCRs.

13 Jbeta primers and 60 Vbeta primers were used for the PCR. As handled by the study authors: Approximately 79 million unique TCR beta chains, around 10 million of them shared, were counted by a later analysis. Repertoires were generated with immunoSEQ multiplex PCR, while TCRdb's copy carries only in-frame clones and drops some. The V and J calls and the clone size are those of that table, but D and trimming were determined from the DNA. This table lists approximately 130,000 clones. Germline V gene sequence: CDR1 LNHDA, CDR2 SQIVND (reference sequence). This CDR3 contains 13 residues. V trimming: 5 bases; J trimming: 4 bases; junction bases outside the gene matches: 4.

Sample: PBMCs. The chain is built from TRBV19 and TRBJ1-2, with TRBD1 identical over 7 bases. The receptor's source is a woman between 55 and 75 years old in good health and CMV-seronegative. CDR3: CASSPTGIYGYTF. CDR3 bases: TGTGCCAGTAGTCCGACAGGGATCTATGGCTACACCTTC.